The T cell receptor beta chain described here comes from a study of T cell repertoires in cytomegalovirus infection. Looking at the study overall: CMV epitopes, recently identified HLA-C-restricted and well-studied HLA-B-restricted, were used. Indicated by public TCR beta signatures were CMV infection and matching HLA type.

Remarks on this clonotype: What it binds is unknown.

TCRdb reprocessed the reads with MiXCR, giving one entry per CDR3 protein. This repertoire shows 800,000 to 950,000 distinct CDR3 sequences, roughly 33% found once; its top ten account for roughly an eighth. In germline, CDR1 is SGHAT, CDR2 FQNNGV. There are 17 residues in the CDR3. The ends were cut back, 5 bases at V and 0 bases at J, with 19 bases in the middle. The clonotype comes from a human donor in good health (CMV status not recorded). Some clones in this sample may be carry-over from other donors' samples. The chain carries TRBV11-2 and TRBJ1-1, with TRBD1 as a possible D gene (5 bases). Material: cultured CD8+ T cells from PBMCs, obtained from culture after CMV antigen stimulation. The CDR3 region is CASSAERTTEMNTEAFF. In nucleotides, the CDR3 is TGTGCCAGCAGCGCCGAAAGGACGACAGAGATGAACACTGAAGCTTTCTTT.